A selection of T cell receptor beta chains follows, all from one sample in a study of monozygotic twins with inflammatory bowel disease. TCRdb reprocessed the 5' RACE reads, keeping one entry per CDR3 protein, no DNA. In all, the sample yields about 330,000 distinct CDR3 sequences. The material sequenced was blood. These receptors were taken from a human donor with ulcerative colitis or Crohn's disease, or a healthy co-twin of an affected twin (not recorded which). Both conserved end residues are part of each CDR3. The order of the fields is V gene, CDR3 length, J gene, CDR3 protein.

V: TRBV28; length: 12; J: TRBJ1-1; CDR3: CASRGRITEAFF
V: TRBV24-1; length: 18; J: TRBJ2-2; CDR3: CATSDPTKTGLKTGELFF
V: TRBV19; length: 13; J: TRBJ2-1; CDR3: CASRIQGYNEQFF
V: TRBV20-1; length: 15; J: TRBJ1-6; CDR3: CSARKTGVSGSPLHF
V: TRBV20-1; length: 15; J: TRBJ2-1; CDR3: CSAIKAGLLYNEQFF
V: TRBV2; length: 13; J: TRBJ1-6; CDR3: CASTGTVNSPLHF
V: TRBV4-3; length: 16; J: TRBJ2-3; CDR3: CASSLGDRAETDTQYF
V: TRBV20-1; length: 13; J: TRBJ2-2; CDR3: CSELAIGTGELFF
V: TRBV28; length: 12; J: TRBJ1-1; CDR3: CASSFGRTEAFF
V: TRBV3-1; length: 15; J: TRBJ2-2; CDR3: CASSPDRDDTGELFF
V: TRBV20-1; length: 15; J: TRBJ2-3; CDR3: CSATAVGQLTDTQYF
V: TRBV12-3/TRBV12-4; length: 15; J: TRBJ2-1; CDR3: CASSLSGGAYNEQFF
V: TRBV3-1; length: 13; J: TRBJ1-1; CDR3: CASSQVGRAEAFF
V: TRBV3-1; length: 12; J: TRBJ1-1; CDR3: CASGRDRQEAFF
V: TRBV7-9; length: 14; J: TRBJ2-3; CDR3: CASSLGRGTDTQYF
V: TRBV7-2; length: 14; J: TRBJ2-7; CDR3: CASSLVRQGQEQYF
V: TRBV4-1; length: 15; J: TRBJ1-5; CDR3: CASSQVGERGQPQHF
V: TRBV3-1; length: 14; J: TRBJ1-1; CDR3: CASSYGQPNTEAFF
V: TRBV12-3/TRBV12-4; length: 14; J: TRBJ2-7; CDR3: CASSPGGGLSEQYF
V: TRBV5-1; length: 13; J: TRBJ2-7; CDR3: CASSWDIAYEQYF
V: TRBV11-2; length: 13; J: TRBJ2-7; CDR3: CASSPLSGYEQYF
V: TRBV7-6; length: 15; J: TRBJ2-3; CDR3: CASSLTGGAADTQYF
V: TRBV29-1; length: 14; J: TRBJ1-4; CDR3: CSVEETGGNEKLFF
V: TRBV6-1; length: 17; J: TRBJ1-5; CDR3: CASSAYGTGKGNQPQHF
V: TRBV30; length: 14; J: TRBJ2-3; CDR3: CAWGTSGGRDTQYF
V: TRBV5-5; length: 15; J: TRBJ2-2; CDR3: CASSQPGYFAGELFF
V: TRBV28; length: 15; J: TRBJ1-6; CDR3: CASSLITGANSPLHF
V: TRBV20-1; length: 15; J: TRBJ2-5; CDR3: CSAREAGGIQETQYF
V: TRBV20-1; length: 12; J: TRBJ1-5; CDR3: CSAGDRGQPQHF
V: TRBV27; length: 16; J: TRBJ2-1; CDR3: CASSFPTGSSYNEQFF
V: TRBV5-1; length: 15; J: TRBJ2-1; CDR3: CASSFQRDPTRPLFF
V: TRBV7-8; length: 15; J: TRBJ2-1; CDR3: CASSIPPGQNNEQFF
V: TRBV11-2; length: 17; J: TRBJ2-5; CDR3: CASRTSGTSGRSETQYF
V: TRBV28; length: 15; J: TRBJ1-5; CDR3: CASSDGTGGFQPQHF
V: TRBV5-1; length: 17; J: TRBJ2-7; CDR3: CASSPDPTGSGSYEQYF